Listed below are T cell receptor beta chains from one sample, sequenced in a study of blood T cell repertoires in COVID-19. The method was immunoSEQ multiplex PCR; TCRdb's version includes in-frame clones alone and lacks a portion of them. Here the sample spans 150,000 to 180,000 clones, 80% being singletons. Sequencing input: peripheral blood. The receptor source for this set is a man aged 55 to 70 with acute or convalescent COVID-19. Each CDR3 is given with its conserved first and last residue. Fields, in order: clone size, CDR3 length, V gene, D gene, J gene, CDR3 protein, CDR3 DNA. A D gene is named only where the DNA matches it firmly. Part of the rows lack a size; the others show once, few, many or a class for expanded clones.

once,15,TRBV7-2,TRBD2,TRBJ2-2,CASSAGTSGYGELFF,TGTGCCAGCAGCGCCGGGACTAGCGGGTACGGGGAGCTGTTTTTT
once,13,TRBV6-5,-,TRBJ2-4,CASRDREGYIQYF,TGTGCCAGCAGGGACAGGGAGGGGTACATTCAGTACTTC
-,14,TRBV13,TRBD2,TRBJ2-1,CASSLSGIVNEQFF,TGTGCCAGCAGCTTAAGCGGGATCGTCAATGAGCAGTTCTTC
-,18,TRBV27,TRBD2,TRBJ2-2,CASSSRPSGGLNTGELFF,TGTGCCAGCAGTTCCCGACCTAGCGGGGGACTTAACACCGGGGAGCTGTTTTTT
-,14,TRBV5-6,-,TRBJ2-7,CASSLWGVAYEQYF,TGTGCCAGCAGCTTGTGGGGAGTCGCCTACGAGCAGTACTTC
once,16,TRBV11-2,-,TRBJ1-5,CASSLDMPGRPQPQHF,TGTGCCAGCAGCTTAGATATGCCAGGTCGTCCTCAGCCCCAGCATTTT
-,11,TRBV20-1,-,TRBJ1-2,CSARAGGGYTF,TGCAGTGCTAGGGCCGGGGGAGGCTACACCTTC
few,17,TRBV4-3,-,TRBJ1-3,CASSQGPWAEMRDTIYF,TGCGCCAGCAGCCAAGGCCCTTGGGCCGAGATGAGGGACACCATATATTTT
-,15,TRBV11-3,TRBD1,TRBJ2-1,CASSPGGQGRNEQFF,TGTGCCAGCAGTCCCGGGGGACAGGGACGCAATGAGCAGTTCTTC
-,13,TRBV4-2,-,TRBJ1-1,CASSPLPNTEAFF,TGTGCCAGCAGCCCACTGCCGAACACTGAAGCTTTCTTT
-,15,TRBV5-1,-,TRBJ1-4,CASSLGQAGNEKLFF,TGCGCCAGCAGCTTGGGACAGGCTGGTAATGAAAAACTGTTTTTT
-,18,TRBV7-3,TRBD1,TRBJ2-3,CASSLEGETGLGPDTQYF,TGTGCCAGCAGCTTAGAGGGGGAGACAGGGCTGGGGCCAGATACGCAGTATTTT
-,16,TRBV4-1,-,TRBJ1-2,CASSQDMRAWVEGYTF,TGCGCCAGCAGCCAAGATATGAGGGCTTGGGTGGAAGGCTACACCTTC
few,13,TRBV5-4,TRBD1,TRBJ2-7,CASSLTGAVEQYF,TGTGCCAGCAGCTTGACAGGGGCGGTCGAGCAGTACTTC
-,12,TRBV5-1,TRBD1,TRBJ1-1,CASSDRGTEAFF,TGCGCCAGCTCCGACAGGGGCACTGAAGCTTTCTTT